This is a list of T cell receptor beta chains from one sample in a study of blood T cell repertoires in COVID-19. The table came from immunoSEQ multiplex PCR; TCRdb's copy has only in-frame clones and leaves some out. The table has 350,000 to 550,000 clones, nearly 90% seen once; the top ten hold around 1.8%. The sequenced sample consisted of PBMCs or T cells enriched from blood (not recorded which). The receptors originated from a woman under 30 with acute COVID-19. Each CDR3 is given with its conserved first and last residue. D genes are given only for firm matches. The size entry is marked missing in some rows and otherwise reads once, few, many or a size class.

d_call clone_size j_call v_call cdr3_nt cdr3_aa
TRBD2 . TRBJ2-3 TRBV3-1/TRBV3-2 TGTGCCAGCAGCCAACTCGGACTAGCGGGGAGACCGGATACGCAGTATTTT CASSQLGLAGRPDTQYF
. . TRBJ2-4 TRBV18 TGTGCCAGCTCACTTACTCTACAAGCGACAGGAGTAGCCAAAAACATTCAGTACTTC CASSLTLQATGVAKNIQYF
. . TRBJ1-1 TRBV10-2 TGCGCCAGCACCCCGACAGGCGAGTCGGGGAACACTGAAGCTTTCTTT CASTPTGESGNTEAFF
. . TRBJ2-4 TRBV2 TGTGCCAGCATGGACTGGGTGGGGGCCAAAAACATTCAGTACTTC CASMDWVGAKNIQYF
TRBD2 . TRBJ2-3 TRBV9 TGTGCCAGCAGCGTAGAGGGTAGCGGGGGGAGCACAGATACGCAGTATTTT CASSVEGSGGSTDTQYF
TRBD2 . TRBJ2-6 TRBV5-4 TGTGCCAGCAGCCCAGCGGGAGTTTTGGGTCGATCTGGGGCCAACGTCCTGACTTTC CASSPAGVLGRSGANVLTF
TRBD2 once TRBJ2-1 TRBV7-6 TGTGCCAGCAGCATAGGACTAGCGGGGGGGAACTACAATGAGCAGTTCTTC CASSIGLAGGNYNEQFF
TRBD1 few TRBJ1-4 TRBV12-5 TGTGCTAGCGGACAGGGTTGGAATGAAAAACTGTTTTTT CASGQGWNEKLFF
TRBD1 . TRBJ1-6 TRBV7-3 TGTGCCAGCAGCGCCGACAGGGGAGGGTCACCCCTCCACTTT CASSADRGGSPLHF
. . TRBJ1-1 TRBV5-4 TGTGCCAGCAGCTTGTTCAGGGAACGAAACACTGAAGCTTTCTTT CASSLFRERNTEAFF